This TCR beta chain derives from a study of beta chain features in type 1 diabetes. Study conclusions and caveats: Although PCR might favor shorter templates, it would do so equally in patients and controls. Relative to healthy donors, patients appeared to have naive, central memory and Treg TCRB repertoires that were more similar. Moderate but significant shortening of TCRB CDR3s was recorded in all four CD4+ subsets from Type 1 diabetes patients.

This clone came up a few times. The antigen is undetermined. Each donor gave one heparinised blood draw averaging approximately 100 mL. Expressed TCRB transcripts were sequenced because the entire RNA isolate underwent reverse transcription. The protocol was immunoSEQ multiplex PCR, while the TCRdb copy is restricted to in-frame clones and leaves out a portion. This sample has about 900,000 clones, with roughly 15% found just once. This CDR3 has 15 residues. Germline-derived CDR1 and CDR2 are SGHRS and YFSETQ. With V trimmed by 3 bases and J by 5 bases, 5 bases remained unmatched. Sequencing was done on a sample of naive CD4+ T cells from blood. The chain has TRBV5-1 and TRBJ1-4; 9 nucleotides match TRBD1. This receptor was obtained from a young woman in good health. Here the CDR3 DNA reads TGCGCCAGCAGCTCAGGACAGGGGAGGAATGAAAAACTGTTTTTT. Residues: CASSSGQGRNEKLFF.